This is a list of T cell receptor beta chains from one sample in a study of OX40 agonist ivuxolimab in advanced cancers. Data came from immunoSEQ multiplex PCR; TCRdb stores just in-frame clones and leaves some out. In the table there are about 39,000 clones, about 93% of which are singletons. The sample here was CD4+ or CD8+ T cells sorted from blood, taken in a trial of the OX40 agonist ivuxolimab. These receptors all come from an adult with an advanced solid tumor such as melanoma, head and neck, liver or kidney cancer. Each CDR3 is given with its conserved first and last residue. Each record gives: V gene, J gene, CDR3 protein.

>TRBV27|TRBJ1-5
CASSQDLDQPQHF
>TRBV4-1|TRBJ2-5
CASSQVVATGVCHF
>TRBV19|TRBJ2-1
CASSTRLAGGWMCNEQFF
>TRBV10-3|TRBJ2-3
CAISDLDRFSTDTQYF
>TRBV4-1|TRBJ2-4
CASSQIIRGGKNIQYF
>TRBV19|TRBJ2-6
CASKASDGAGANVLTF
>TRBV6-6|TRBJ2-5
CASSFRETQYF
>TRBV5-5|TRBJ2-7
CASSPDSTSYEQYF
>TRBV19|TRBJ2-7
CASSPTPAGSEQYF
>TRBV4-1|TRBJ2-3
CASSQVVSGSSDTQYF
>TRBV5-4|TRBJ2-7
CASSLGPAGYEQYF
>TRBV9|TRBJ2-1
CASSVSGGRGYNEQFF
>TRBV25-1|TRBJ2-7
CASSVSYEQYF
>TRBV21-1|TRBJ2-5
CASSRAPLQGRQETQYF
>TRBV5-1|TRBJ2-2
CASSFGDILRELFF
>TRBV28|TRBJ2-7
CASSLYGGDYEQYF
>TRBV20-1|TRBJ2-3
CSAKIGFTQYF
>TRBV19|TRBJ1-4
CASSIQGAFEKLFF
>TRBV28|TRBJ1-2
CASSLPTRMSGYTF
>TRBV4-1|TRBJ2-7
CASSQVAGSMGEQYF
>TRBV7-2|TRBJ2-3
CASSLSIDTQYF
>TRBV2|TRBJ2-7
CASSPLGSGSHEQYF
>TRBV4-3|TRBJ2-1
CASSPRGTSVNNEQFF
>TRBV27|TRBJ2-7
CASGGRPYEQYF
>TRBV11-3|TRBJ2-7
CASSPLPGEQYF
>TRBV4-3|TRBJ2-2
CASSQDRGLNTGELFF